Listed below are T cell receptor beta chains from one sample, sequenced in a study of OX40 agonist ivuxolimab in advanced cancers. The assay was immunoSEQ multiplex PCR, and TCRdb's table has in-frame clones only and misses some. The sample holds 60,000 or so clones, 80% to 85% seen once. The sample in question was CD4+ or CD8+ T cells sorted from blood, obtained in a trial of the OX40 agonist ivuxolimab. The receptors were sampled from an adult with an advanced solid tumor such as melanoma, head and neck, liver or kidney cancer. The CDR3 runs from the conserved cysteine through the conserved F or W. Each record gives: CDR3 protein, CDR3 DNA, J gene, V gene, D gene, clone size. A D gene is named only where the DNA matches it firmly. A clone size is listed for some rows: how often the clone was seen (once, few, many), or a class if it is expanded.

CDR3aa: CATSALGAEGNSPLHF
CDR3nt: TGTGCCACCAGTGCCCTAGGGGCGGAAGGTAATTCACCCCTCCACTTT
j_gene: TRBJ1-6
v_gene: TRBV10-3
d_gene: NA
abundance: once

CDR3aa: CASSQAPIGGDRGNTEAFF
CDR3nt: TGTGCCAGCAGCCAAGCCCCGATAGGAGGGGACAGGGGAAACACTGAAGCTTTCTTT
j_gene: TRBJ1-1
v_gene: TRBV4-2
d_gene: TRBD1
abundance: NA

CDR3aa: CASSHLIAGSYEQYF
CDR3nt: TGTGCCAGCAGCCACCTAATAGCGGGAAGCTACGAGCAGTACTTC
j_gene: TRBJ2-7
v_gene: TRBV5-8
d_gene: TRBD2
abundance: NA

CDR3aa: CAISADGDTQYF
CDR3nt: TGTGCCATCAGTGCGGACGGAGATACGCAGTATTTT
j_gene: TRBJ2-3
v_gene: TRBV10-3
d_gene: NA
abundance: NA

CDR3aa: CASSLGGPNTGELFF
CDR3nt: TGTGCCAGCAGCTTAGGGGGGCCGAACACCGGGGAGCTGTTTTTT
j_gene: TRBJ2-2
v_gene: TRBV11-3
d_gene: NA
abundance: NA

CDR3aa: CSVDSSGANVLTF
CDR3nt: TGCAGCGTTGATTCCTCTGGGGCCAACGTCCTGACTTTC
j_gene: TRBJ2-6
v_gene: TRBV29-1
d_gene: NA
abundance: NA

CDR3aa: CASSDWSFQPQHF
CDR3nt: TGCGCCAGCAGCGATTGGTCTTTCCAGCCCCAGCATTTT
j_gene: TRBJ1-5
v_gene: TRBV4-1
d_gene: NA
abundance: NA

CDR3aa: CASSYSRGNNEKLFF
CDR3nt: TGTGCCAGCAGTTACTCGAGGGGGAATAATGAAAAACTGTTTTTT
j_gene: TRBJ1-4
v_gene: TRBV6-5
d_gene: NA
abundance: NA

CDR3aa: CASSFPSGGLNEQFF
CDR3nt: TGTGCCAGCAGTTTCCCCTCGGGGGGGCTCAATGAGCAGTTCTTC
j_gene: TRBJ2-1
v_gene: TRBV6-5
d_gene: TRBD2
abundance: NA

CDR3aa: CASSQESMGSPLHF
CDR3nt: TGCGCCAGCAGCCAAGAAAGTATGGGTTCACCCCTCCACTTT
j_gene: TRBJ1-6
v_gene: TRBV4-1
d_gene: NA
abundance: NA

CDR3aa: CASSFTNSNQPQHF
CDR3nt: TGTGCCAGCAGCTTCACAAACAGCAATCAGCCCCAGCATTTT
j_gene: TRBJ1-5
v_gene: TRBV7-2
d_gene: NA
abundance: NA

CDR3aa: CASSMLTANEKLFF
CDR3nt: TGTGCCAGTAGTATGTTGACGGCTAATGAAAAACTGTTTTTT
j_gene: TRBJ1-4
v_gene: TRBV19
d_gene: NA
abundance: NA

CDR3aa: CASKDRGGNQPQHF
CDR3nt: TGCGCCAGCAAGGACAGGGGAGGCAATCAGCCCCAGCATTTT
j_gene: TRBJ1-5
v_gene: TRBV10-2
d_gene: TRBD1
abundance: few

CDR3aa: CASSEARLASTGELFF
CDR3nt: TGTGCCAGCAGTGAAGCCAGACTAGCGAGCACCGGGGAGCTGTTTTTT
j_gene: TRBJ2-2
v_gene: TRBV6-1
d_gene: TRBD2
abundance: NA

CDR3aa: CASSRTPYMNTEAFF
CDR3nt: TGTGCCAGCAGTCGGACTCCTTATATGAACACTGAAGCTTTCTTT
j_gene: TRBJ1-1
v_gene: TRBV2
d_gene: NA
abundance: few

CDR3aa: CASTWDRAWVQPQHF
CDR3nt: TGTGCCAGCACTTGGGACAGGGCGTGGGTACAGCCCCAGCATTTT
j_gene: TRBJ1-5
v_gene: TRBV6-6
d_gene: TRBD1
abundance: NA

CDR3aa: CASSQVQTTSGTYEQYF
CDR3nt: TGCGCCAGCAGCCAAGTACAAACGACTAGCGGGACCTACGAGCAGTACTTC
j_gene: TRBJ2-7
v_gene: TRBV4-1
d_gene: TRBD2
abundance: NA

CDR3aa: CSVVILLDYNEQFF
CDR3nt: TGCAGCGTTGTCATACTACTGGACTACAATGAGCAGTTCTTC
j_gene: TRBJ2-1
v_gene: TRBV29-1
d_gene: NA
abundance: NA

CDR3aa: CASLTRGAKNIQYF
CDR3nt: TGTGCCAGTTTAACACGCGGGGCCAAAAACATTCAGTACTTC
j_gene: TRBJ2-4
v_gene: TRBV27
d_gene: NA
abundance: NA

CDR3aa: CASSQEGLAVQGTQYF
CDR3nt: TGCGCCAGCAGCCAGGAGGGACTAGCGGTTCAAGGTACGCAGTATTTT
j_gene: TRBJ2-3
v_gene: TRBV4-1
d_gene: TRBD2
abundance: NA

CDR3aa: CAIAGQMNQPQHF
CDR3nt: TGTGCCATCGCGGGACAAATGAATCAGCCCCAGCATTTT
j_gene: TRBJ1-5
v_gene: TRBV10-3
d_gene: NA
abundance: few

CDR3aa: CASSQDLDGNYGYTF
CDR3nt: TGTGCCAGCAGCCAAGATTTAGATGGTAACTATGGCTACACCTTC
j_gene: TRBJ1-2
v_gene: TRBV4-2
d_gene: NA
abundance: NA

CDR3aa: CASSPDRAYNSPLHF
CDR3nt: TGCGCCAGCAGCCCGGACAGGGCCTATAATTCACCCCTCCACTTT
j_gene: TRBJ1-6
v_gene: TRBV4-3
d_gene: TRBD1
abundance: NA

CDR3aa: CASSSDVSYNSPLHF
CDR3nt: TGTGCCAGCAGCTCCGACGTATCCTATAATTCACCCCTCCACTTT
j_gene: TRBJ1-6
v_gene: TRBV7-9
d_gene: NA
abundance: NA

CDR3aa: CASSLLGVDYGYTF
CDR3nt: TGTGCCAGCAGCTTATTAGGGGTAGACTATGGCTACACCTTC
j_gene: TRBJ1-2
v_gene: TRBV7-9
d_gene: NA
abundance: NA